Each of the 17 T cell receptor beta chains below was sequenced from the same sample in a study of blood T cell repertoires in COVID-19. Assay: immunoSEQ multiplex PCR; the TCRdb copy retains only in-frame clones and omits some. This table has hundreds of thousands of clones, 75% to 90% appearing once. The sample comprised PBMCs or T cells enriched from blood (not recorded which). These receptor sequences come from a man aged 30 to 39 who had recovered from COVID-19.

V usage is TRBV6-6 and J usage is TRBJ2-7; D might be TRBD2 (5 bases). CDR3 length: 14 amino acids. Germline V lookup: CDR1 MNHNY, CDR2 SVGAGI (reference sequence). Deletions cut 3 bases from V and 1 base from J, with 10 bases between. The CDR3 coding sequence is TGTGCCAGCAGTTATGGATTAGCGTCCTACGAGCAGTACTTC. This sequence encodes CASSYGLASYEQYF.

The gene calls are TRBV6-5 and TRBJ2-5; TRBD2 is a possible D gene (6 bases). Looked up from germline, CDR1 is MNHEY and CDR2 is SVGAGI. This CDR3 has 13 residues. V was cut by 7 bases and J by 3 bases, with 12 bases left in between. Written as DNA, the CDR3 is TGTGCCAGCACCGCGGGGCCAAAAGAGACCCAGTACTTC. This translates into CASTAGPKETQYF.

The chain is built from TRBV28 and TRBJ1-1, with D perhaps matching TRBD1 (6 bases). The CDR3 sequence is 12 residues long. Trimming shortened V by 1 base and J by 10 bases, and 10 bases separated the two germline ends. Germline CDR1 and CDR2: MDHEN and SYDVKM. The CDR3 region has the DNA TGTGCCAGCAGTTTATTATCGACAGGAGCTTTCTTT. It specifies CASSLLSTGAFF.

The CDR3 nucleotides are TGTGCCTGGAGTTCCCCACTAGCGGGATTCGGCACAGATACGCAGTATTTT. This codes for CAWSSPLAGFGTDTQYF. The J gene is TRBJ2-3, the V gene TRBV30; 10 positions match TRBD2. The J segment lost 1 base and the V segment lost 2 bases, leaving 9 bases of the junction unmatched. Germline CDR1 and CDR2: GTSNPN and SVGIG (reference sequence). The CDR3 totals 17 residues.

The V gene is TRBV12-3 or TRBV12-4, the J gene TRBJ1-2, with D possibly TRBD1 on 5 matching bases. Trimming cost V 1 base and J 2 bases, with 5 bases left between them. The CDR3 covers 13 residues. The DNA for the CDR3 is TGTGCCAGCAGTTTAGAGGGGAACTATGGCTACACCTTC. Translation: CASSLEGNYGYTF.

The CDR3 region is CASSLQGGTEAFF. The CDR3 DNA reads as TGTGCCAGCAGCTTGCAGGGAGGCACTGAAGCTTTCTTT. This chain uses TRBV5-6 with TRBJ1-1; tentative D call: TRBD1 (5 bases). Germline V gene lookup returns CDR1 SGHDT and CDR2 YYEEEE. This CDR3 spans 13 amino acids. The V end was cut by 1 base, the J end by 4 bases, with 8 bases between.

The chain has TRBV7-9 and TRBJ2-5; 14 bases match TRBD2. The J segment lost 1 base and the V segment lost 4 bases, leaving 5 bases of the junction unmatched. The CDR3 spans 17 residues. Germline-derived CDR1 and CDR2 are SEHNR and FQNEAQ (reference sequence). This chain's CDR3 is CASSWGTSGRGQETQYF. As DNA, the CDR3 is TGTGCCAGCAGCTGGGGGACTAGCGGGAGAGGCCAAGAGACCCAGTACTTC.

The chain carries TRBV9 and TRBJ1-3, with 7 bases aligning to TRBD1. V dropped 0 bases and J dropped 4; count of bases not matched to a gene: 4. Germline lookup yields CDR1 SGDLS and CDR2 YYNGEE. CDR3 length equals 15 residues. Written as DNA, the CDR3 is TGTGCCAGCAGCGTAGAAGGGGGCGACGGAAACACCATATATTTT. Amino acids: CASSVEGGDGNTIYF.

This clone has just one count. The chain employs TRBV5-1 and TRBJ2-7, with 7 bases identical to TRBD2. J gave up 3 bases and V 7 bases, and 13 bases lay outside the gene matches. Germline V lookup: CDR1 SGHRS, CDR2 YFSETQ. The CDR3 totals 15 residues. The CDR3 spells CASRWGEGLGYEQYF. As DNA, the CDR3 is TGCGCCAGCCGGTGGGGGGAGGGGCTGGGCTACGAGCAGTACTTC.

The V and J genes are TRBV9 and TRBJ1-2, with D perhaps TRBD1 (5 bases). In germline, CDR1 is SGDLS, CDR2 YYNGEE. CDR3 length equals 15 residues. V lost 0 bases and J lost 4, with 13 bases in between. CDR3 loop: CASSVDDSFFYGYTF. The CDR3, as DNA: TGTGCCAGCAGCGTAGATGACAGCTTCTTCTATGGCTACACCTTC.

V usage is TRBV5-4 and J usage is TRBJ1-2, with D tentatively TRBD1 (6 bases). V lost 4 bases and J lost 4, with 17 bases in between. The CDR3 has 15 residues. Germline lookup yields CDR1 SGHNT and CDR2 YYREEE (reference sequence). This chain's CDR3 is CASSTRGGGFYGYTF. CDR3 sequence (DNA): TGTGCCAGCAGCACCAGGGGTGGGGGATTCTATGGCTACACCTTC.

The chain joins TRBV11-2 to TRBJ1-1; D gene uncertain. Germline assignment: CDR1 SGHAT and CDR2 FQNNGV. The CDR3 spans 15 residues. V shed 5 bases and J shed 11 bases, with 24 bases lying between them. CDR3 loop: CASSPNPDGAGDAFF. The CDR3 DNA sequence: TGTGCCAGCAGCCCAAACCCGGACGGAGCGGGAGATGCTTTCTTT.

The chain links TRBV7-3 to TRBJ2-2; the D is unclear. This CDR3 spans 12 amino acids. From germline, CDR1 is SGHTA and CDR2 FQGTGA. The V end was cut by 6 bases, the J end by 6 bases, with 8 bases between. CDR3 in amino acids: CASSSSAGELFF. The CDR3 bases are TGTGCCAGCAGTTCCTCCGCCGGGGAGCTGTTTTTT.

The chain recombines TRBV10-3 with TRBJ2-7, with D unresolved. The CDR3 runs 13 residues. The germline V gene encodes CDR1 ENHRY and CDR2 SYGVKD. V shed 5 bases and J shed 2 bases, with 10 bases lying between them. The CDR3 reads CAISSQPAYEQYF. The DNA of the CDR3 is TGTGCCATCAGTTCCCAACCAGCCTACGAGCAGTACTTC.

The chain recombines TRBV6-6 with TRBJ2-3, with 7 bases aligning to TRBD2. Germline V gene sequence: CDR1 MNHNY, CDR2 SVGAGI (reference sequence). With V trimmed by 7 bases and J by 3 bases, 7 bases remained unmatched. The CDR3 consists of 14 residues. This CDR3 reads CASTIGRGTDTQYF. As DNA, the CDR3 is TGTGCCAGCACCATAGGGAGGGGTACAGATACGCAGTATTTT.

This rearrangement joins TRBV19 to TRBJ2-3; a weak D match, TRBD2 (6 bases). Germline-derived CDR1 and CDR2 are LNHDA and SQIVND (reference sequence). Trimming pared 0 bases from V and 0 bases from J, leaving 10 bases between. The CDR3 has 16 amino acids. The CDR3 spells CASSIDGLTSTDTQYF. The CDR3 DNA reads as TGTGCCAGTAGTATAGATGGACTAACTAGCACAGATACGCAGTATTTT.

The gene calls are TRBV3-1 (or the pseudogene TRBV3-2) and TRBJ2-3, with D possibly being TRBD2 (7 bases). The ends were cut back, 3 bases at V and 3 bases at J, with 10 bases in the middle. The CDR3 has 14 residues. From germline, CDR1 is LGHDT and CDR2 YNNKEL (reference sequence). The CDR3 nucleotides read TGTGCCAGCAGCCAGGCGGGGGCAACAGATACGCAGTATTTT. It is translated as CASSQAGATDTQYF.